The T cell receptor (beta chain) under discussion was sequenced for a study of radiotherapy plus CTLA-4 blockade in lung cancer. About the research overall: Objective responses were documented in around 18% of patients, with disease control in 31%. Findings and limits, study-wide: After treatment with radiotherapy plus ipilimumab, TCR clones that came from the tumor expanded in blood. Strongest reported response predictors: early blood clone changes and post-radiation interferon-beta.

Of note for this clone: Its antigen is currently unknown.

TCRdb's copy holds only in-frame clones and misses some; the assay was immunoSEQ multiplex PCR. This sample has around 82,000 clones, with about 88% found just once. Focal radiation was given together with CTLA-4 blockade (ipilimumab) to patients with chemo-refractory metastatic non-small-cell lung cancer. This CDR3 is built from 14 residues. Germline values: CDR1 GTSNPN, CDR2 SVGIG (reference sequence). V was cut by 1 base and J by 11 bases, with 17 bases left in between. This sequence joins TRBV30 and TRBJ1-4; weak D call: TRBD1 (5 bases). This material consisted of peripheral blood, taken from a patient treated with radiotherapy plus ipilimumab. The source is a human donor with non-small cell lung cancer that progressed on radiotherapy plus ipilimumab. CDR3 in amino acids: CAWSGVRASGKLFF. The CDR3 coding sequence is TGTGCCTGGAGTGGGGTCAGGGCTTCGGGGAAACTGTTTTTT.